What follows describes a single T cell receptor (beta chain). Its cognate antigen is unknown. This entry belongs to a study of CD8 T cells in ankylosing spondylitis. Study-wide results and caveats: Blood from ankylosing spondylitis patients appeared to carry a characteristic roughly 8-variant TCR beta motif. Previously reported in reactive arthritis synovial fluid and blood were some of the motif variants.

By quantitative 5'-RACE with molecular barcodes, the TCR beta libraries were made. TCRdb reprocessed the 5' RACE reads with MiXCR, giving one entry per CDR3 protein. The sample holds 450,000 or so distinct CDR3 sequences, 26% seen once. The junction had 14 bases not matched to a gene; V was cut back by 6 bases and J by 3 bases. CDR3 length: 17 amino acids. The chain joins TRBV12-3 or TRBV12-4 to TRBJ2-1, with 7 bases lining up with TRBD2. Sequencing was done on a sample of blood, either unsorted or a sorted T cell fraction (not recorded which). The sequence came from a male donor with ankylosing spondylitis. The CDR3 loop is CASSPRGSGKRYNEQFF. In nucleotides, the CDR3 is TGTGCCAGCAGCCCCCGGGGGAGCGGGAAACGCTACAATGAGCAGTTCTTC.